A single count supports the clone carrying this TCR beta chain. Its antigen is as yet unknown. Libraries were prepared by immunoSEQ multiplex PCR; TCRdb keeps only in-frame clonotypes and omits some of them. The data hold roughly 180,000 clones, with approximately 93% observed a single time. This specimen belongs to a study of T cell responses to AZD1222 COVID-19 vaccine. Study outcomes and limitations: Within unmutated variant regions lay the reported targets of nearly half of spike-specific TCRs. Seropositive AZD1222 recipients at baseline numbered only five or six.

This sequence originates from an adult who received the AZD1222 COVID-19 vaccine. The starting material was peripheral blood, obtained 28 days after the second AZD1222 dose.

Written as DNA, the CDR3 is TGTGCCAGCAGCACGGACAGGGGAACTGAAGCTTTCTTT. As protein: CASSTDRGTEAFF. The genes are TRBV5-4 and TRBJ1-1; 9 nucleotides align to TRBD1. Germline trimming cut 4 bases from V and 5 bases from J; bases unmatched to any gene: 3. The CDR3 loop spans 13 amino acids. Germline V gives CDR1 SGHNT, CDR2 YYREEE (reference sequence).